This section outlines one T cell receptor (beta chain) sequence together with its context. There is no known antigen for this receptor. No much larger clone exists at a distance of one base, and base qualities are not known. The sample's time point, from its label and the paper: baseline before oral tofacitinib. Peripheral blood and lesional scalp punch biopsies were obtained from patients with alopecia areata. PBMCs were isolated by density centrifugation and stained for CD3, CD4 and CD8, and CD4+ and CD8+ T cells were sorted on a FACSAria. Library preparation employed the immunoSEQ multiplex PCR assay. To provide template for TCR sequencing, every sample had RNA extracted and reverse transcribed into cDNA. First-strand cDNA was synthesized using SuperScript III with a 2:1 mix of oligo-dT and random hexamers. Amplification bias was assessed with a synthetic immune receptor repertoire, and residual bias was removed computationally. The source study handled its data this way. Raw reads were preprocessed for error removal, and CDR3 was defined according to IMGT conventions as running from the conserved cysteine to phenylalanine. To get clonality, Shannon entropy was normalized by log2 of the number of productive unique TCRs and the result was subtracted from 1. Scalp TCRbeta sequences were cross-referenced with sorted blood CD4 and CD8 repertoires so that the CD4 or CD8 identity of scalp clones could be inferred. In TCRdb, the immuneACCESS table is reduced to in-frame sequences with V and J assigned. These tables do not hold every clone; where another copy was compared, an unresolved V gene accounts for under half, and the others remain unexplained. Clonal size and the V and J genes are those of that table, whereas D and trimming came from the DNA. The sample data list some 150,000 clones, and 40% to 65% of these were observed just once. The top ten clonotypes cover approximately 20% of the sample.

This sample was taken from a study of CD8+ T cells in alopecia areata (dated by TCRdb to the late 2010s). Study-wide context: Treated patients were enrolled in an open-label pilot trial of oral tofacitinib at 5 to 10 mg twice daily for moderate-to-severe alopecia areata. Patients stayed on tofacitinib for 6 to 18 months and then had 6 months of follow-up off drug so that delayed response and recurrence could be assessed. To study T cell clonal expansion in alopecia areata, the researchers applied high-throughput TCRbeta sequencing to both the C3H/HeJ mouse model and human patients. Scalp tissue and sorted CD4+ and CD8+ peripheral blood T cells from patchy and totalis/universalis alopecia areata patients and from healthy controls were covered by human TCRbeta sequencing. Biopsies were taken from tofacitinib-treated patients at baseline and again at 4 and 24 weeks into treatment, and several of those patients also had a later scalp biopsy. Scalp clonality was compared across normal scalp (n=4), patchy alopecia areata scalp (n=8), and alopecia totalis/universalis scalp (n=8). RNA was extracted with the PAXgene miRNA kit for fixed scalp, the miRNeasy kit for PBMCs, and the RNeasy kit for mouse skin. TCRbeta CDR3 regions were amplified by immunoSEQ multiplex PCR using 35 Vbeta forward and 13 Jbeta reverse primers.

What the research found in general, with its limitations: Lesional scalp, especially in alopecia totalis/universalis, showed higher clonality and more expanded CD8+ clones than normal scalp, suggesting antigenic drive. Unlike mouse skin, where gammadelta T cells dominate, normal human skin contains resident alphabeta T cells that get sequenced too, which complicates analysis of the scalp TCR repertoire. Compared with mice, TCR sequences shared between patients were less clear, possibly partly because of HLA diversity across the patient population.

The CDR3, from cysteine to phenylalanine, totals 12 residues. Only CDR3 DNA is held: 36 bases, read in frame from base 1. The germline ends are 5 bases apart after V is trimmed by 5 bases and J by 4 bases. Via the germline V gene (reference sequence), CDR1 is LNHNV and CDR2 YYDKDF. The sequencing used CD8+ T cells sorted from blood, collected at week 0. The clonotype originates from a human donor with alopecia areata. The sequence joins TRBV15 to TRBJ2-2; the D gene identity is not certain. In nucleotides, the sequence is TGTGCCACCAGCGCCGTCACCGGGGAGCTGTTTTTT. This yields the protein CATSAVTGELFF.